The 26 T cell receptor beta chains reported below all come from one sample, sequenced in a study of monozygotic twins with inflammatory bowel disease. TCRdb reworked the 5' RACE reads into one entry per CDR3 protein, no DNA. The sample totals about 160,000 distinct CDR3 sequences. Sequenced: blood. Receptors originate from a human donor with ulcerative colitis or Crohn's disease, or a healthy co-twin of an affected twin (not recorded which).

V is TRBV7-8 and J is TRBJ1-4. The germline gives CDR1 SGHVS, CDR2 FQNEAQ. The CDR3 contains 15 residues. The CDR3 sequence is CASSLGGETNEKLFF.

The V gene is TRBV3-1, the J gene TRBJ1-1; checking the TCRdb D call of TRBD1 is not possible without DNA. Germline assignment: CDR1 LGHDT and CDR2 YNNKEL (reference sequence). This CDR3 is built from 13 residues. The CDR3 here is CASTWDDGTEAFF.

This chain links TRBV5-1 with TRBJ2-7; TCRdb indicates TRBD1, and absent DNA this call remains unverified. The CDR3 contains 19 residues. CDR1 and CDR2 (germline): SGHRS, YFSETQ. The CDR3 sequence is CASSLVTTSTSGQAYEQYF.

The chain combines TRBV7-2 with TRBJ2-2; TCRdb's assignment of TRBD1 cannot be checked, as there is no DNA. The CDR3 is made up of 15 amino acids. Germline V gives CDR1 SGHTA, CDR2 FQGNSA. The CDR3 reads CASSWGGANTGELFF.

CDR3 amino acids: CASSFRQVSGELFF. The V call is TRBV7-2, the J call TRBJ2-2; no DNA is available, so the TRBD1 call from TCRdb remains unchecked. This CDR3 is built from 14 residues. CDR1 is SGHTA, CDR2 FQGNSA, per germline.

The chain links TRBV12-3 or TRBV12-4 to TRBJ1-5; the TCRdb call, TRBD1, lacks DNA for checking. The CDR3 is 15 residues long. The CDR3 sequence: CASSSGPLGGQPQHF.

The chain links TRBV5-6 to TRBJ2-6; TCRdb selects TRBD1, and the lack of DNA leaves this call unchecked. The CDR3 sequence is 17 residues long. Germline CDR1 is SGHDT and CDR2 is YYEEEE. The CDR3 here is CASSGTTGGSGANVLTF.

CDR3 loop: CSARGSPNSPLHF. The J gene is TRBJ1-6, the V gene TRBV20-1. The CDR3 is 13 residues long. CDR1 DFQATT and CDR2 SNEGSKA come from the germline V gene (reference sequence).

The chain couples TRBV20-1 to TRBJ2-1; the TRBD2 assignment by TCRdb is unverifiable without DNA. The CDR3 length is 15 residues. The germline CDR1 and CDR2 sequences are DFQATT and SNEGSKA (reference sequence). CDR3 residues: CSASASGGKYNEQFF.

The chain is built from TRBV7-8 and TRBJ2-5; TCRdb designates TRBD1, a call that cannot be tested without DNA. There are 13 residues in the CDR3. The germline V gene encodes CDR1 SGHVS and CDR2 FQNEAQ. The chain's CDR3 is CASSSLSARAQYF.

The chain recombines TRBV5-6 with TRBJ1-6; TCRdb selects TRBD1, and the lack of DNA leaves this call unchecked. Looked up from germline, CDR1 is SGHDT and CDR2 is YYEEEE. The CDR3 consists of 15 residues. The CDR3 region is CASSLVSGAHSPLHF. Complete variable domain (other parts from reference TRBV5-6 and TRBJ1-6): DAGVTQSPTHLIKTRGQQVTLRCSPKSGHDTVSWYQQALGQGPQFIFQYYEEEERQRGNFPDRFSGHQFPNYSSELNVNALLLGDSALYLCASSLVSGAHSPLHFGNGTRLTVT.

The V gene is TRBV7-9, the J gene TRBJ1-5; TCRdb reports TRBD1, a call that lacks DNA to check it against. The CDR3 runs 15 residues. Germline V gene lookup returns CDR1 SEHNR and CDR2 FQNEAQ (reference sequence). This CDR3 reads CASSLEGQLNQPQHF.

The gene calls are TRBV5-1 and TRBJ1-2. This CDR3 spans 16 amino acids. Germline V gene lookup returns CDR1 SGHRS and CDR2 YFSETQ. CDR3 residues: CASSLESQGNLYGYTF.

This sequence joins TRBV6-5 and TRBJ2-7; no DNA is available, so the TRBD1 call from TCRdb remains unchecked. Germline V gene lookup returns CDR1 MNHEY and CDR2 SVGAGI. The CDR3 runs 13 residues. The CDR3 loop reads CASRGDRGFEQYF.

V is TRBV20-1 and J is TRBJ2-7; TCRdb gives TRBD2 as the D gene, but with no DNA this cannot be confirmed. Germline-derived CDR1 and CDR2 are DFQATT and SNEGSKA (reference sequence). The CDR3 is made up of 16 amino acids. This CDR3 is CSAREARRGSSYEQYF.

The chain is built from TRBV7-2 and TRBJ1-5; with no DNA, the TCRdb D assignment of TRBD1 cannot be verified. CDR1 is SGHTA and CDR2 is FQGNSA in the germline V gene. There are 14 residues in the CDR3. CDR3 loop: CASSSKQGGQPQLF.

The rearrangement uses TRBV12-3 or TRBV12-4 and TRBJ1-4; the TCRdb D gene call, TRBD1, has no DNA to confirm it. This CDR3 has 13 residues. CDR3 protein: CASGNSGIEKLFF.

This chain joins TRBV20-1 and TRBJ1-2. CDR1 and CDR2 from the germline V gene are DFQATT and SNEGSKA (reference sequence). The CDR3 extends over 12 amino acids. The CDR3 reads CSAGGEGRGYTF.

This chain links TRBV3-1 with TRBJ2-1; TCRdb indicates TRBD1, and absent DNA this call remains unverified. The CDR3 sequence is 14 residues long. The germline gives CDR1 LGHDT, CDR2 YNNKEL (reference sequence). The CDR3 loop is CASSQGPVYNEQFF.

The V gene is TRBV11-2, the J gene TRBJ2-3; TCRdb's assignment of TRBD1 cannot be checked, as there is no DNA. This CDR3 spans 14 amino acids. Looked up from germline, CDR1 is SGHAT and CDR2 is FQNNGV. The CDR3 loop is CASSLGAGGDTQYF.

The CDR3 spells CATQGGIRDEQYF. The V and J genes are TRBV15 and TRBJ2-7; without DNA, the TCRdb call of TRBD2 cannot be checked. The CDR3 spans 13 residues. In germline, CDR1 is LNHNV, CDR2 YYDKDF (reference sequence). The complete variable domain, with remaining parts taken from reference TRBV15 and TRBJ2-7, reads DAMVIQNPRYQVTQFGKPVTLSCSQTLNHNVMYWYQQKSSQAPKLLFHYYDKDFNNEADTPDNFQSRRPNTSFCFLDIRSPGLGDTAMYLCATQGGIRDEQYFGPGTRLTVT.

This chain uses TRBV11-1 with TRBJ2-3; TCRdb picks TRBD2, but there is no DNA to check that call. The CDR3 runs to 19 residues. Germline assignment: CDR1 SGHAT and CDR2 FQDESV (reference sequence). The CDR3 region is CASSLGAGLAGLSTDTQYF.

The gene calls are TRBV29-1 and TRBJ2-2; the D gene TCRdb calls, TRBD1, cannot be checked with no DNA. The CDR3 is 14 residues long. Germline V gene sequence: CDR1 SQVTM, CDR2 ANQGSEA. CDR3 loop: CSVPGAVDTGELFF.

V is TRBV12-3 or TRBV12-4 and J is TRBJ1-1; TCRdb gives TRBD1 as the D gene, but with no DNA this cannot be confirmed. The CDR3 covers 15 residues. The CDR3 sequence: CASSPRRQGDTEAFF.

This sequence joins TRBV24-1 and TRBJ2-1; TCRdb designates TRBD1, a call that cannot be tested without DNA. There are 14 residues in the CDR3. Germline-derived CDR1 and CDR2 are KGHDR and SFDVKD. CDR3 sequence reads: CATSDPGQGYEQFF.

The chain couples TRBV5-1 to TRBJ1-3. Per germline, CDR1 SGHRS and CDR2 YFSETQ. The CDR3 contains 14 residues. The CDR3 region is CASSMDSSGNTIYF.